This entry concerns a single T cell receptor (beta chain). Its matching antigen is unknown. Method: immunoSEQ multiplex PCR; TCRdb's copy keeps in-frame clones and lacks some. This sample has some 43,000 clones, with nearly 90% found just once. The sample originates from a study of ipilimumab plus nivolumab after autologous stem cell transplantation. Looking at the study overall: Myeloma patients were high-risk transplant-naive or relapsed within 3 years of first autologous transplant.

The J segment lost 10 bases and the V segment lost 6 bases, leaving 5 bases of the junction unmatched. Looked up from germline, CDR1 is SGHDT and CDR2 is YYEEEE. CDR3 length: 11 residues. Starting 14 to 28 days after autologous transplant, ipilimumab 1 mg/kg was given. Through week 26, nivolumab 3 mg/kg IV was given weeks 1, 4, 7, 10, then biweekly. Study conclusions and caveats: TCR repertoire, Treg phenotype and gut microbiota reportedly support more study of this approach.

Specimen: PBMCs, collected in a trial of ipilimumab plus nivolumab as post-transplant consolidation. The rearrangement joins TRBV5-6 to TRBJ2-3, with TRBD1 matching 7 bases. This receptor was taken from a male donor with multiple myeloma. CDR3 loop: CASTRQGSQYF. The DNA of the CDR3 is TGTGCCAGCACGCGACAGGGCTCGCAGTATTTT.